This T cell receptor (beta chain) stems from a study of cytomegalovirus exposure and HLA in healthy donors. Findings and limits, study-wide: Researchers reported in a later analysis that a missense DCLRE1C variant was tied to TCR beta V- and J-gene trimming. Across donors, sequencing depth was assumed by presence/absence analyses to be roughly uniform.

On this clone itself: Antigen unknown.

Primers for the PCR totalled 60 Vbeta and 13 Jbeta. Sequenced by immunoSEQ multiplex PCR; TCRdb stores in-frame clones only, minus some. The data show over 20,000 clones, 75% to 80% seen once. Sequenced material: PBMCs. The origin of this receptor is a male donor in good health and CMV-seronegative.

The CDR3 loop reads CATSRVLPSQGRSNEKLFF. CDR3 bases: TGTGCCACCAGCAGAGTTCTCCCGTCCCAGGGGCGGTCTAATGAAAAACTGTTTTTT. The rearrangement links TRBV15 to TRBJ1-4, with a possible D match to TRBD1 (6 bases). Between the trimmed V and J ends, which lost 1 base and 3 bases, there was a span of 21 bases. Germline-derived CDR1 and CDR2 are LNHNV and YYDKDF (reference sequence). The CDR3 is 19 amino acids.